Included here is one T cell receptor (beta chain) sequence, with context. Its antigen remains unidentified. Base qualities are not at hand, and no much larger clone is one base apart. The CDR3 covers 13 residues, taking in both the cysteine and the phenylalanine. The DNA shown is the 39-base CDR3, in frame from base 1. The CDR1 and CDR2 encoded by the germline V gene are SNHLY and FYNNEI. V lost 7 bases and J lost 6 bases; the stretch between them is 13 bases long. This sample is drawn from a study of cytomegalovirus exposure and HLA in healthy donors (dated 2017 in TCRdb). The study in broad terms: In an earlier analysis of fewer than 750 of the donors, approximately 300 Gb of sequence data and 90 million to 120 million unique TCR beta sequences from 180 million or so T cells were reported. Because of strong linkage in the cohort, roughly five DR-DQ haplotypes were treated as single units for association and clustering. Among several hundred genotyped donors of the cohort, an average of around 240,000 unique TCR beta nucleotide sequences was sequenced per donor, of which 15% to 20% were non-productive. The number of donors typed differed by locus, with 629-630 for A, B, C, DRB1 and DQB1, around 500 for DQA1, approximately 570 for DPA1, and some 440 for DPB1. To decide whether each TCR beta V gene segment behaved as functional or pseudogenic, an earlier analysis of some 600 of the donors relied on high-throughput TCR beta sequencing. The study aimed to test whether cataloging public T cell receptors could reveal signatures of past pathogen exposure. Alongside the repertoire data, information on donor age, sex, ethnicity and CMV serostatus was compiled. Rather than using new phenotypic data, the later analysis identified candidate immune exposures from TCR beta sequences and from how often those sequences occurred across donors. All discovery cohort repertoires had been generated using a single sequencing platform. Of the 300 to 450 genotyped donors, over 70% fell in the genetic ancestry cluster associated with self-reported Caucasian donors. Roughly 300 gigabases of sequencing data and around 85 million unique TCR sequences made up an early release that covered about 640 HLA-typed donors. To study patterns of TCR occurrence, a later analysis re-analyzed previously published TCR beta repertoires from 666 donors and added high-resolution HLA genotyping. Both class I and class II loci were covered by HLA typing, at four-digit resolution. Along with the approximately 620-subject first cohort, a separate validation cohort of over a hundred different subjects was used. Genome-wide SNP genotypes for about 60% of the roughly 670 donors were used in a later genetic analysis, which treated that subset as a discovery cohort. The T cell repertoires of some 700 subjects were profiled by immunosequencing and related to cytomegalovirus serostatus. To predict cytomegalovirus infection status, the study brought together high-throughput TCR immunosequencing, statistical association of individual TCRs with disease status, and machine learning.

Library prep was done by the immunoSEQ multiplex PCR assay. For the multiplex PCR, a mixture combining 60 forward primers for TCR Vbeta segments and 13 reverse primers for TCR Jbeta segments was used. The CDR3 region of rearranged TCR beta genes was amplified from genomic DNA by a multiplex PCR assay. On the Illumina HiSeq System, the amplified TCR beta libraries were sequenced as 87-base-pair reads. The source study handled its data this way. A later analysis counted 75 million to 100 million unique TCR beta chains across the approximately 700 repertoires, and some 11 million of these chains were shared by at least two donors. A nearest-neighbor algorithm error-corrected the raw reads and collapsed the reads into unique sequences, merging closely related sequences to remove PCR and sequencing errors. CDR3 sequences were aligned to IMGT reference sequences to assign V, D and J gene segments. For a sequence to be retained, a match of at least six nucleotides to both a V gene segment and a J gene segment was required. Rearrangements were classified as productive when the CDR3 lacked stop codons and remained in frame with V and J, and all other rearrangements were classified as non-productive. CDR3 was defined according to IMGT convention as the region running from the second conserved V-encoded cysteine to the conserved J-encoded phenylalanine. The earlier analysis of more than 450 of the donors excluded sequences that lacked an unambiguous match to a single V gene segment. In an earlier analysis of about 590 of the donors, a V segment was called functional when productive rearrangements were above 56.7%, and segregating when the standard deviation between donors exceeded 5%. A statistical classification framework was built for diagnosing cytomegalovirus status from the catalog of TCR beta chain sequences. V and J gene assignment, in a later analysis, came from comparing TCR nucleotide sequences with IMGT/GENE-DB human TR gene sequences. A later analysis assigned CDR3 sequences and most-parsimonious VDJ recombination scenarios with the TCRdist pipeline. In a later analysis, every TCR beta chain was defined by the combination of its CDR3 amino acid sequence and its V-gene family, and reads without a unique V-gene family were dropped. As a way to deal with suspected cross-contamination and a sequencing artifact, a later analysis dropped under 600 nucleotide sequences that were highly shared and had low generation probability. In a later analysis, a clonal expansion index was calculated for each public chain from normalized within-repertoire ranks of inferred template counts. In a later analysis, generation probabilities were computed using a VDJ recombination model fitted to out-of-frame rearrangements, and the results were checked against IGoR. Hypergeometric tests were used in a later analysis to score TCR-TCR, TCR-HLA and TCR-CMV co-occurrence, with a repertoire-size bias correction applied to the TCR pairs. In a later analysis, false discovery rates were estimated by permuting HLA or CMV assignments 20 times. In a later analysis, co-occurring TCRs were grouped using DBSCAN, with TCRdist sequence similarity added in when clustering inside HLA-allele-positive subsets. Repertoires with fewer than 30,000 or more than 120,000 public chains were left out of co-occurrence clustering, as were about five repertoires with anomalous nucleotide sharing. TCRdb's version of the immuneACCESS table is confined to in-frame rearrangements and falls short of the full clone set. An unresolved V gene accounts for under half of the shortfall where checked; the remainder is of unknown origin. The V and J calls and clone size are taken from that table; D and trimming were inferred from the DNA. For this sample the table gives about 98,000 clones, of which about 70% were detected only once. Around 1.3% of the sample rests with the top ten.

The cohort comprised some 730 healthy bone marrow donors. At the time of sampling, all cohort members were nominally healthy, though unrecorded immune exposures were likely present. The donor tested CMV seronegative, placing the donor among the roughly 350 seronegative members of the cohort. Each donor provided a peripheral blood sample, and peripheral blood mononuclear cells were used for TCR beta sequencing. Genomic DNA was extracted from the blood cell samples with the Qiagen DNeasy Blood Extraction Kit. Overall results and qualifications from the work: In a later analysis, some 17,000 TCR beta sequences were associated with specific HLA alleles at a false discovery rate of 0.05. In both the original and validation cohorts, the classifier was reported to diagnose cytomegalovirus status with high specificity and sensitivity. The only immune exposure information available for the cohort was CMV serostatus. Because HLA typing was missing for some donors at each locus, association tests included only the typed subset. This cohort had only TCR beta chains sequenced, and the lack of alpha or paired-chain data limited which features could be detected. Strong co-occurrence of HLA alleles, especially DR and DQ, made assigning TCR associations to individual alleles difficult. Correlated functional status among segregating V segments might be attributable to linkage disequilibrium, but an unknown experimental factor could not be ruled out. Compared with the roughly 700-donor mean, donors in an Asian-associated ancestry cluster had fewer N-insertions in productive TCRs, according to a later genetic analysis. A later analysis found that TCR association rates varied across HLA loci, with DRB1 alleles showing the most associated TCRs and HLA-C alleles the fewest. The earlier analysis of 587 of the donors excluded some 15 rarely observed V segments, including chromosome 9 orphons, because counts were too low. The study gave a list of 150 to 200 TCR beta chains associated with cytomegalovirus. In a later analysis, HLA-associated TCR beta chains were found to be more clonally expanded and to have lower generation probabilities than equally common non-associated chains. A further reported finding was that TCR beta sequences accurately predicted the HLA-A and HLA-B alleles for most subjects in the first cohort. According to the authors, the approach could potentially be generalized to other disease states and immunological phenotypes. Sequencing depth was assumed to be roughly uniform across donors in the presence/absence analyses, though that assumption may not hold. Some IMGT-functional V segments, including TRBV6-2 and TRBV6-3, could not be told apart with the 87-base-pair reads, so those segments were excluded. An earlier analysis of several hundred of the donors showed that most TCR beta V segments appeared in productive rearrangements either about 87% or about 30% of the time, which broadly matched IMGT annotations. In a later analysis, most CMV-associated TCR beta chains were found to appear HLA-restricted, with HLA associations seemingly driven largely by CMV exposure. A cluster of highly shared sequence variants was judged likely to be a technical artifact of the sequencing pipeline. V-gene and J-gene trimming of TCR beta chains was associated with a missense DCLRE1C variant in a later genetic analysis, and the association was replicated in an independent cohort. While some public TCRs were present in many individuals, most TCR sequences turned up only very rarely across donors. Several of the top co-occurrence clusters appeared to be linked to parvovirus B19, influenza, CMV and Epstein-Barr virus, according to a later analysis. A few of the identified cytomegalovirus-associated TCR beta chains were confirmed in vitro to be specific for cytomegalovirus antigens.

This receptor was identified in a female donor in good health and CMV-seronegative. Sequenced input: PBMCs. This chain is built from TRBV2 and TRBJ1-5, with the D gene not clear enough to name. For the CDR3, the sequence is CASTLEGLQPQHF. The bases are TGTGCCAGCACGTTGGAGGGTCTTCAGCCCCAGCATTTT.